Shown below are 20 T cell receptor beta chains from a single sample sequenced in a study of blood T cell repertoires in COVID-19. The method was immunoSEQ multiplex PCR; TCRdb's version includes in-frame clones alone and lacks a portion of them. The repertoire holds 300,000 to 450,000 clones, with approximately 92% as singletons. The sample taken for sequencing was PBMCs or T cells enriched from blood (not recorded which). The source is a man aged 18-30 years who had recovered from COVID-19.

This chain connects TRBV4-3 to TRBJ2-5; a possible D gene is TRBD1 (5 bases). The V gene's germline CDR1 is LGHNA and CDR2 YSLEER. The CDR3 spans 15 residues. The germline V and J ends were trimmed by 0 bases and 4 bases, with 12 bases remaining between them. The CDR3 bases are TGCGCCAGCAGCCAAGATTCAGGGCGGCGAGAGACCCAGTACTTC. As protein: CASSQDSGRRETQYF.

The J gene is TRBJ2-7, the V gene TRBV6-6, with a weak D call TRBD2 (5 bases). Germline assignment: CDR1 MNHNY and CDR2 SVGAGI (reference sequence). The CDR3 sequence is 13 residues long. With 4 bases removed from V and 5 bases from J, the gap between germline ends came to 12 bases. This CDR3 reads CASSWEFGDEQYF. The CDR3 coding sequence is TGTGCCAGCAGTTGGGAGTTTGGCGACGAGCAGTACTTC.

J is TRBJ1-6 and V is TRBV5-1; D is possibly TRBD1 (5 bases). The CDR3 length is 15 residues. V lost 4 bases and J 10 bases, leaving 18 bases between the germline ends. CDR1 is SGHRS and CDR2 is YFSETQ in the germline V gene. CDR3 sequence (DNA): TGCGCCAGCAGCCTCGCACCCAACGGGGGGTCACCCCTCCACTTT. Translating gives CASSLAPNGGSPLHF.

The chain couples TRBV28 to TRBJ2-1; 12 bases are shared with TRBD2. Germline V lookup: CDR1 MDHEN, CDR2 SYDVKM. With V trimmed by 5 bases and J by 6 bases, 8 bases remained unmatched. The CDR3 has 16 residues. CDR3 loop: CASSQTSGRDPNEQFF. In nucleotides, the CDR3 is TGTGCCAGCAGTCAGACTAGCGGGAGAGATCCCAATGAGCAGTTCTTC.

The chain uses TRBV7-7 and TRBJ2-5; possible D gene TRBD2, 6 bases. CDR3 size: 14 residues. V lost 4 bases and J 5 bases, leaving 14 bases between the germline ends. From germline, CDR1 is SSHAT and CDR2 FNYEAQ (reference sequence). The CDR3 is CASSSQDGGETQYF. In DNA form, the CDR3 reads TGTGCCAGCAGCTCCCAAGATGGGGGGGAGACCCAGTACTTC.

This chain joins TRBV2 and TRBJ2-5, with TRBD1 matching 8 bases. Germline-derived CDR1 and CDR2 are SNHLY and FYNNEI. V trimming: 5 bases; J trimming: 4 bases; junction bases outside the gene matches: 6. The CDR3 consists of 14 residues. DNA of the CDR3: TGTGCCAGCAGTTTCCAGGGGGCATTAGAGACCCAGTACTTC. Translated: CASSFQGALETQYF.

The genes are TRBV3-1 (or the pseudogene TRBV3-2) and TRBJ1-5; no definite D call. Germline V lookup: CDR1 LGHDT, CDR2 YNNKEL (reference sequence). Trimming removed 4 bases at V and 9 bases at J, with 19 bases between. This CDR3 spans 15 amino acids. CDR3 nucleotides: TGTGCCAGCAGCCCCCAGGCTGGGGAGGAAGGGCCCCAGCATTTT. Translating it yields CASSPQAGEEGPQHF.

As DNA, the CDR3 is TGTGCCAGCAGCGGGGGGACGGGGAGCTCCTATAATTCACCCCTCCACTTT. Its translation: CASSGGTGSSYNSPLHF. The genes are TRBV5-4 and TRBJ1-6; D is possibly TRBD1 (5 bases). Germline-derived CDR1 and CDR2 are SGHNT and YYREEE (reference sequence). V was cut by 4 bases and J by 0 bases, with 14 bases left in between. The CDR3 is 17 amino acids.

The chain employs TRBV4-1 and TRBJ2-1, with a weak D call TRBD2 (7 bases). This CDR3 contains 16 residues. The V gene lost 4 bases and the J gene lost 6 bases, with 19 bases spanning the gap. Germline loops: CDR1 MGHRA, CDR2 YSYEKL. The CDR3 loop reads CASSPQRGGGPNEQFF. The DNA for the CDR3 is TGCGCCAGCAGCCCCCAACGTGGGGGGGGCCCCAATGAGCAGTTCTTC.

V usage is TRBV7-9 and J usage is TRBJ1-5; the match to TRBD1 covers 7 bases. After removal of 5 bases from V and 0 bases from J, the junction contained 4 bases not matched to a gene. Germline values: CDR1 SEHNR, CDR2 FQNEAQ (reference sequence). CDR3 size: 15 residues. The CDR3 DNA sequence: TGTGCCAGCAGCCAACAGGGGAATAGCAATCAGCCCCAGCATTTT. Translated, it gives CASSQQGNSNQPQHF.

The chain employs TRBV25-1 and TRBJ1-1; D is uncertain. From germline, CDR1 is MGHDK and CDR2 SYGVNS. The germline V and J ends were trimmed by 8 bases and 0 bases, with 10 bases remaining between them. The CDR3 sequence is 13 residues long. CDR3 DNA: TGTGCCAGCGGGCAGGATTTGAACACTGAAGCTTTCTTT. Its protein product is CASGQDLNTEAFF.

The V and J genes are TRBV5-1 and TRBJ2-7; perhaps TRBD1 as D (6 bases). The CDR3 covers 16 residues. V dropped 4 bases and J dropped 5 bases, with 22 bases sitting between them. CDR1 and CDR2 from the germline V gene are SGHRS and YFSETQ. The CDR3 protein is CASSLGDIGSSHEQYF. The CDR3 coding sequence is TGCGCCAGCAGCCTAGGGGACATTGGGTCCAGTCACGAGCAGTACTTC.

The CDR3 here is CASRGAGHTDTQYF. In DNA, the CDR3 is TGTGCCAGCAGGGGGGCGGGCCACACAGATACGCAGTATTTT. V is TRBV28 and J is TRBJ2-3; D may be TRBD1 (6 bases). Germline V lookup: CDR1 MDHEN, CDR2 SYDVKM. This CDR3 is 14 amino acids long. Trimming removed 6 bases from V and 2 bases from J, with 12 bases in between.

This clone has a handful of counts. The chain has TRBV10-3 and TRBJ2-7; 9 bases fit TRBD2. The CDR3 has 15 amino acids. The V gene end was trimmed by 4 bases and the J gene end by 3 bases; junction bases not matched to a gene: 7. The germline CDR1 and CDR2 sequences are ENHRY and SYGVKD. As DNA, the CDR3 is TGTGCCATCAGTGGGCGACTAGCGGAGCACTACGAGCAGTACTTC. It codes for CAISGRLAEHYEQYF.

The J gene is TRBJ1-5, the V gene TRBV19, with 10 positions matching TRBD1. V dropped 7 bases and J dropped 3; count of bases not matched to a gene: 3. The CDR3 sequence is 14 residues long. The germline gives CDR1 LNHDA, CDR2 SQIVND (reference sequence). The CDR3 sequence: CASTDRGPNQPQHF. CDR3 nucleotides: TGTGCCAGTACCGACAGGGGGCCCAATCAGCCCCAGCATTTT.

V usage is TRBV19 and J usage is TRBJ1-5; 10 positions agree with TRBD1. The V gene end was trimmed by 5 bases and the J gene end by 6 bases; junction bases not matched to a gene: 7. In germline, CDR1 is LNHDA, CDR2 SQIVND (reference sequence). The CDR3 loop spans 15 amino acids. Here the CDR3 reads CASSARQGATQPQHF. In nucleotides, the CDR3 is TGTGCCAGTAGTGCCCGACAGGGGGCGACTCAGCCCCAGCATTTT.

This chain connects TRBV6-5 to TRBJ2-7; maybe TRBD1 (7 bases). Looked up from germline, CDR1 is MNHEY and CDR2 is SVGAGI. CDR3 length equals 14 residues. V was shortened by 7 bases and J by 0 bases, with 13 bases between the two germline ends. In nucleotides, the CDR3 is TGTGCCAGCACCCAGGGGGGAAGCTCCTACGAGCAGTACTTC. Protein product: CASTQGGSSYEQYF.

This chain connects TRBV14 to TRBJ1-1; D perhaps matches TRBD1 (5 bases). CDR1 is SGHDN and CDR2 is FVKESK in the germline V gene. Trimming stripped 4 bases from V and 4 bases from J, with 13 bases between. The CDR3 has 14 amino acids. The CDR3 is CASSLAGTATEAFF. The CDR3 nucleotides are TGTGCCAGCAGCCTCGCCGGGACTGCCACTGAAGCTTTCTTT.

The chain has TRBV15 and TRBJ1-6, with D tentatively TRBD1 (5 bases). The length of the CDR3 is 16 residues. Germline lookup yields CDR1 LNHNV and CDR2 YYDKDF (reference sequence). V lost 0 bases, J lost 9 bases, and 15 bases lay in between. This CDR3 is CATSRERARDSSPLHF. The CDR3 DNA is TGTGCCACCAGCAGAGAAAGGGCCAGGGATAGTTCACCCCTCCACTTT.

The table lists this clone with a few counts. The chain combines TRBV19 with TRBJ2-3, with 7 nucleotides matching TRBD1. CDR3 length: 14 residues. V trimming: 8 bases; J trimming: 0 bases; junction bases outside the gene matches: 5. In germline, CDR1 is LNHDA, CDR2 SQIVND (reference sequence). The CDR3 region has the DNA TGTGCCAGTCGGGACAGTCCTAGCACAGATACGCAGTATTTT. This translates into CASRDSPSTDTQYF.